Each of the 24 T cell receptor beta chains below was sequenced from the same sample in a study of early T cells in non-severe SARS-CoV-2 infection. One entry per CDR3 protein results from TCRdb running MiXCR on the 5' RACE reads. The table records 56,000 or so distinct CDR3 sequences, about 10% of them present only once. The sample consisted of whole blood. These receptors were obtained from an adult who was a healthcare worker with PCR-confirmed SARS-CoV-2 infection or an uninfected control (not recorded which).

The sample holds a few counts of this clonotype. The chain joins TRBV6-5 to TRBJ2-1; the match to TRBD2 covers 12 bases. Germline V gene data show CDR1 as MNHEY and CDR2 as SVGAGI. The CDR3 spans 20 residues. With 0 bases clipped from V and 0 bases from J, the junction kept 9 bases outside the gene matches. CDR3 DNA sequence: TGTGCCAGCAGTTACTCGACGACTAGCGGGAGTTTCTACTCCTACAATGAGCAGTTCTTC. Its protein is CASSYSTTSGSFYSYNEQFF.

This clonotype has just a few counts. This chain joins TRBV6-5 and TRBJ2-7, with D perhaps given as TRBD1 or TRBD2 (5 bases each). Germline CDR1 MNHEY, CDR2 SVGAGI. The CDR3 runs to 14 residues. Trimming took off 6 bases at V and 3 bases at J, with 15 bases between the two ends. Written as DNA, the CDR3 is TGTGCCAGCAGCCATCCGTTTGGGGGCTACGAGCAGTACTTC. Encoded protein: CASSHPFGGYEQYF.

This clonotype was seen at least ten times. The CDR3 here is CASSLMTGGEQYF. CDR3 DNA: TGTGCCAGCTCACTCATGACGGGGGGCGAGCAGTACTTC. The chain is built from TRBV18 and TRBJ2-7; TRBD2 matches at 7 bases. There are 13 residues in the CDR3. The ends lost 4 bases at V and 6 bases at J; junction bases unmatched: 6. In germline, CDR1 is KGHSH, CDR2 LQKENI.

The gene calls are TRBV20-1 and TRBJ1-2; possibly TRBD1 for D (6 bases). The CDR3 has 10 residues. Trimming removed 8 bases from V and 8 bases from J, with 12 bases in between. Germline V gives CDR1 DFQATT, CDR2 SNEGSKA (reference sequence). CDR3 nucleotides: TGCAGTCCCCTGGGGGGCGGCTACACCTTC. Translated: CSPLGGGYTF.

In this sample, this clonotype turned up many times. The chain combines TRBV11-1 with TRBJ2-3, with a possible D match to TRBD2 (6 bases). V was clipped by 3 bases and J by 4 bases, with 14 bases between them. There are 15 residues in the CDR3. Germline-derived CDR1 and CDR2 are SGHAT and FQDESV (reference sequence). The CDR3 here is CASSFGGERADTQYF. The CDR3 DNA sequence: TGTGCCAGCAGCTTTGGAGGGGAGCGCGCAGATACGCAGTATTTT.

This clonotype was counted many times. The chain has TRBV12-3 or TRBV12-4 and TRBJ2-5; D gene ambiguous. V gave up 5 bases and J gave up 3 bases, with 10 bases separating them. The CDR3 spans 13 residues. The DNA of the CDR3 is TGTGCCAGCAGTCTCCCCTCAGAAGAGACCCAGTACTTC. It translates to CASSLPSEETQYF.

This clonotype has a handful of counts. This sequence joins TRBV7-9 and TRBJ2-1; possible D gene TRBD1, 6 bases. With 5 bases removed from V and 8 bases from J, the gap between germline ends came to 19 bases. CDR1 and CDR2 (germline): SEHNR, FQNEAQ (reference sequence). This CDR3 is built from 15 residues. CDR3 amino acids: CASSASKEGVDEQFF. The DNA for the CDR3 is TGTGCCAGCAGCGCATCGAAAGAGGGGGTAGATGAGCAGTTCTTC. The complete variable domain, with remaining parts taken from reference TRBV7-9 and TRBJ2-1, reads DTGVSQNPRHKITKRGQNVTFRCDPISEHNRLYWYRQTLGQGPEFLTYFQNEAQLEKSRLLSDRFSAERPKGSFSTLEIQRTEQGDSAMYLCASSASKEGVDEQFFGPGTRLTVL.

The V and J genes are TRBV7-6 and TRBJ1-1, with D maybe TRBD1 (5 bases). Trimming stripped 7 bases from V and 1 base from J, with 22 bases between. The CDR3 contains 17 residues. Germline V gives CDR1 SGHVS, CDR2 FNYEAQ. The CDR3 DNA is TGTGCCAGCATCGGGGGTCCAAGAGGAGTTTCGAACACTGAAGCTTTCTTT. Its translation: CASIGGPRGVSNTEAFF.

V is TRBV24-1 and J is TRBJ2-3; TRBD1 might be the D (5 bases). The CDR3 sequence is 12 residues long. The germline CDR1 and CDR2 sequences are KGHDR and SFDVKD. V was cut by 10 bases and J by 3 bases, with 10 bases left in between. The CDR3 DNA is TGTGCCACATCCTCAGGGACAGATACGCAGTATTTT. It specifies CATSSGTDTQYF.

This clonotype occurred many times. The chain has TRBV7-2 and TRBJ1-1, with 10 bases that match TRBD1. Per germline, CDR1 SGHTA and CDR2 FQGNSA. The CDR3 consists of 11 residues. V dropped 10 bases and J dropped 8; count of bases not matched to a gene: 4. The CDR3 sequence is CAILTGGEAFF. CDR3 bases: TGTGCCATCTTGACAGGGGGCGAAGCTTTCTTT. Full variable domain (remainder filled in from reference TRBV7-2 and TRBJ1-1): GAGVSQSPSNKVTEKGKDVELRCDPISGHTALYWYRQSLGQGLEFLIYFQGNSAPDKSGLPSDRFSAERTGGSVSTLTIQRTQQEDSAVYLCAILTGGEAFFGQGTRLTVV.

This clonotype was counted at least ten times. The J gene is TRBJ2-7, the V gene TRBV10-3; 10 nucleotides match TRBD1. This CDR3 has 14 amino acids. The V gene's germline CDR1 is ENHRY and CDR2 SYGVKD. Trimming cost V 10 bases and J 2 bases; bases outside gene matches: 8. CDR3 nucleotide sequence: TGTGCCACGACAGGGGGCGTAGTAACCTACGAGCAGTACTTC. It yields the protein CATTGGVVTYEQYF.

This clonotype was found a few times. The chain joins TRBV5-1 to TRBJ2-7; no definite D call. V was trimmed by 3 bases and J by 0 bases, leaving 10 bases between them. The CDR3 length is 14 residues. Germline CDR1 is SGHRS and CDR2 is YFSETQ. The CDR3, as DNA: TGCGCCAGCAGCTCTTACCGGAACTCCTACGAGCAGTACTTC. It translates to CASSSYRNSYEQYF.

This clonotype was detected many times. The chain links TRBV7-2 to TRBJ2-1; 7 bases match TRBD1. In germline, CDR1 is SGHTA, CDR2 FQGNSA. The CDR3 runs to 14 residues. The J segment lost 7 bases and the V segment lost 4 bases, leaving 7 bases of the junction unmatched. CDR3 region: CASSSIDRVNEQFF. For the CDR3, the DNA is TGTGCCAGCAGCTCGATAGACAGGGTAAATGAGCAGTTCTTC.

This clonotype appeared a few times. J is TRBJ2-4 and V is TRBV5-1; 15 bases agree with TRBD2. Germline V gives CDR1 SGHRS, CDR2 YFSETQ. V lost 0 bases and J lost 7; bases outside the gene matches: 5. The CDR3 length is 17 residues. The CDR3 loop is CASSLGGLAGGSNIQYF. CDR3 nucleotide sequence: TGCGCCAGCAGCTTGGGGGGACTAGCGGGAGGTTCTAACATTCAGTACTTC.

This clonotype was counted many times. CDR3 sequence (DNA): TGTGCCAGCAGCTTAGGAGCGGGAGGGCCCGCCGGGGAGCTGTTTTTT. Residues: CASSLGAGGPAGELFF. This chain links TRBV7-9 with TRBJ2-2, with 10 bases aligning to TRBD2. V shed 1 base and J 6 bases; nucleotides not matched to a gene: 5. CDR3 length: 16 amino acids. Germline CDR1 and CDR2: SEHNR and FQNEAQ (reference sequence).

This clonotype showed up many times. The gene calls are TRBV3-1 and TRBJ2-3, with a tentative D call TRBD2 (6 bases). The CDR3 loop spans 13 amino acids. V was shortened by 1 base and J by 4 bases, with 6 bases between the two germline ends. Germline CDR1 reads LGHDT; CDR2 reads YNNKEL (reference sequence). The DNA for the CDR3 is TGTGCCAGCAGCCAAGGACTAGCAGATACGCAGTATTTT. This encodes CASSQGLADTQYF.

This clonotype was found many times. The V call is TRBV27, the J call TRBJ2-1; D is uncertain. Trimming took off 6 bases at V and 1 base at J, with 7 bases between the two ends. The germline V gene encodes CDR1 MNHEY and CDR2 SMNVEV (reference sequence). The CDR3 length is 13 residues. This CDR3 is CASSSPSYNEQFF. CDR3 DNA sequence: TGTGCCAGCAGCTCCCCTTCCTACAATGAGCAGTTCTTC.

J is TRBJ2-7 and V is TRBV7-8; D perhaps matches TRBD2 (5 bases). CDR3 size: 13 residues. V was clipped by 1 base and J by 7 bases, with 11 bases between them. In germline, CDR1 is SGHVS, CDR2 FQNEAQ. The DNA of the CDR3 is TGTGCCAGCAGCTTAGTGGCCCCGGGGGAGCAGTACTTC. It codes for CASSLVAPGEQYF.

This clonotype was seen a handful of times. The chain carries TRBV28 and TRBJ1-2, with D hard to call. This CDR3 comprises 12 residues. Trimming pared 3 bases from V and 1 base from J, leaving 3 bases between. Per the germline V gene, CDR1 is MDHEN and CDR2 is SYDVKM. CDR3 amino acids: CASSFNNYGYTF. The CDR3 DNA sequence: TGTGCCAGCAGTTTCAATAACTATGGCTACACCTTC.

At least ten counts were recorded for this clonotype. The V gene is TRBV6-2 or TRBV6-3, the J gene TRBJ2-1, with D unresolved. The CDR3 runs to 14 residues. Trimming cost V 2 bases and J 5 bases, with 10 bases left between them. Germline V gene lookup returns CDR1 MNHEY and CDR2 SVGEGT. The CDR3 region has the DNA TGTGCCAGCAGTTACCCCTTGGATAACAATGAGCAGTTCTTC. This sequence encodes CASSYPLDNNEQFF.

This clonotype was detected ten times or more. The J gene is TRBJ2-5, the V gene TRBV19; D not resolved. V was cut by 2 bases and J by 1 base, with 5 bases left in between. Germline CDR1 is LNHDA and CDR2 is SQIVND (reference sequence). The CDR3 loop spans 13 amino acids. CDR3 bases: TGTGCCAGTAGTATACGACCCCAAGAGACCCAGTACTTC. Its protein is CASSIRPQETQYF.

The V call is TRBV10-3, the J call TRBJ2-7, with no clear D. The V end was cut by 3 bases, the J end by 1 base, with 10 bases between. Germline assignment: CDR1 ENHRY and CDR2 SYGVKD. This CDR3 is built from 14 residues. CDR3 sequence: CAISDSPGSYEQYF. The DNA for the CDR3 is TGTGCCATCAGTGACTCTCCTGGATCCTACGAGCAGTACTTC.

The sample holds many counts of this clonotype. The J gene is TRBJ2-7, the V gene TRBV5-4, with D tentatively TRBD2 (6 bases). CDR3 length: 16 residues. Germline V gene data show CDR1 as SGHNT and CDR2 as YYREEE (reference sequence). Between the trimmed V and J ends, which lost 0 bases and 0 bases, there was a span of 13 bases. CDR3 sequence (DNA): TGTGCCAGCAGCTTGGATATCGGGAGCGCCTCCTACGAGCAGTACTTC. Translated: CASSLDIGSASYEQYF. The variable domain in full, with the rest retrieved from reference TRBV5-4 and TRBJ2-7, is ETGVTQSPTHLIKTRGQQVTLRCSSQSGHNTVSWYQQALGQGPQFIFQYYREEENGRGNFPPRFSGLQFPNYSSELNVNALELDDSALYLCASSLDIGSASYEQYFGPGTRLTVT.

This clonotype was counted ten times or more. The CDR3 spells CASSLAGEGIDNEQFF. CDR3 sequence (DNA): TGTGCCAGCAGCTTAGCGGGGGAGGGGATTGACAATGAGCAGTTCTTC. The chain links TRBV7-2 to TRBJ2-1; 7 nucleotides match TRBD2. The CDR3 runs 16 residues. Germline V gene lookup returns CDR1 SGHTA and CDR2 FQGNSA. Trimming took 0 bases from V and 5 from J; bases not matched to a gene: 7.